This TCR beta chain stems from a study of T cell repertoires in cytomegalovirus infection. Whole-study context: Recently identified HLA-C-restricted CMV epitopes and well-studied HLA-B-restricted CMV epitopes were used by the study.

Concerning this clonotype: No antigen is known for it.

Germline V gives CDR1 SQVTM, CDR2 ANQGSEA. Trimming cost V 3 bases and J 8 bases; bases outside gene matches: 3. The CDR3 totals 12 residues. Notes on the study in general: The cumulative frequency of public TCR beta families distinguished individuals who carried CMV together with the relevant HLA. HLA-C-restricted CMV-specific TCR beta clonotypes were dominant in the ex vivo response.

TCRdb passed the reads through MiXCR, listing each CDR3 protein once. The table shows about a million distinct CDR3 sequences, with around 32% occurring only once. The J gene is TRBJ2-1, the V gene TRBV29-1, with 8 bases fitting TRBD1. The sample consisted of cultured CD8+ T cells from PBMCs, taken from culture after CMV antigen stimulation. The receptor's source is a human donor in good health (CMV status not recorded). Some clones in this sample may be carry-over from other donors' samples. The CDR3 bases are TGCAGCGTTGACGGACAGGGCCATGAGCAGTTCTTC. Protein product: CSVDGQGHEQFF.